This TCR beta chain originates from a study of blood T cell repertoires in COVID-19. The wider study: Samples representing acute and convalescent COVID-19 were sourced from the United States, Italy and Spain. The analysed material was cDNA or gDNA that came from T cells, B-cell-depleted T cells, or PBMCs.

The CDR3 spans 15 residues. Germline trimming cut 9 bases from V and 6 bases from J; bases unmatched to any gene: 12. Germline CDR1 LNHDA, CDR2 SQIVND (reference sequence). Authors' methods: Amplification with reference gene primers provided the estimates of nucleated cell counts. Assay used: immunoSEQ multiplex PCR; TCRdb lists only in-frame clones, some missing. From that table come the V and J calls and clone size; the DNA was used to work out D and trimming. The sample includes 170,000 or so clones, 83% of them seen just once. The genes are TRBV19 and TRBJ2-2; 8 bases are a match to TRBD2. The sample comprised peripheral blood. The receptor was isolated from a human donor in a cohort sampled during active COVID-19. CDR3 residues: CASGRGGVPAGELFF. The CDR3 DNA follows: TGTGCCAGCGGTCGGGGGGGAGTCCCCGCCGGGGAGCTGTTTTTT.